The T cell receptor beta chain under discussion was sequenced for a study of shared clonotypes between healthy human individuals. Across the whole study: Donors, aged 18 to 49, were two women and three men.

It was CD45RO-negative cells, positively selected for CCR7, that made up naive CD8 cells, with terminally differentiated effector memory CD45RA+ cells excluded. The method was immunoSEQ multiplex PCR; TCRdb's version includes in-frame clones alone and lacks a portion of them. Altogether more than 2 million clones are present, over 85% being singletons, with the ten largest covering approximately 1.6%. V was cut by 1 base and J by 5 bases, with 5 bases left in between. CDR3 length equals 13 residues. Germline V CDR1 and CDR2: MGHDK, SYGVNS. A note on this clone: Its cognate antigen is unknown. Other DNA variants within this sample encode the same CDR3.

Study-wide findings and caveats: Clonotypes that were shared across four donors made up 4.5% to 5% of naive CD4 clonotypes.

The sequenced sample was naive CD8+ T cells from PBMCs. The rearrangement links TRBV25-1 to TRBJ2-2; weak D call: TRBD2 (5 bases). The source of this sequence is a man between 18 and 29 years old in good health. Some clones in this sample may be carry-over from other donors' samples. CDR3 sequence (DNA): TGTGCCAGCAGTGAATCGGGAACCGGGGAGCTGTTTTTT. It codes for CASSESGTGELFF.